These 13 T cell receptor beta chains were sequenced from one sample in a study of persistence of HIV-infected CD4 T cells. Antigens of these TCRs are unknown. The libraries were made with immunoSEQ version 4 in survey mode. This table comes from immunoSEQ multiplex PCR, and its TCRdb copy is limited to in-frame clones, with some not included. The table has about 45,000 clones, less than 90% seen once. This nonspecific control used anti-CD3/anti-CD28 bead stimulation of CD4+ T cells. CD4+ T cells upregulating both CD40 ligand and CD69 were sorted as responding cells. Sequencing used CD4+ T cells sorted from PBMCs after roughly 19-hour stimulation, obtained from a patient who received antiretroviral therapy. Source of these receptors: an adult woman with HIV who was CMV-seropositive.

V usage is TRBV6-2 or TRBV6-3 and J usage is TRBJ2-2; the match to TRBD1 covers 10 bases. Trimming took 6 bases from V and 1 from J; bases not matched to a gene: 5. The germline CDR1 and CDR2 sequences are MNHEY and SVGEGT. This CDR3 contains 16 residues. The CDR3 DNA reads TGTGCCAGCAGCTGGACAGGGGGTTTGAACACCGGGGAGCTGTTTTTT. Translating it yields CASSWTGGLNTGELFF.

Note on this clone: A junction boundary mismatches the germline segment, possibly from a read error. This chain joins TRBV5-5 and TRBJ1-1; D uncertain. The CDR3 length is 15 residues. Germline V gives CDR1 SGHKS, CDR2 YYEKEE (reference sequence). The CDR3 region has the DNA TGTGTCAGCAGCTTAGCCTTCGTTACGAACACTGAAGCTTTCTTT. Translating it yields CVSSLAFVTNTEAFF.

V and J are TRBV5-5 and TRBJ2-3; D not resolved. Looked up from germline, CDR1 is SGHKS and CDR2 is YYEKEE (reference sequence). The CDR3 length is 14 residues. V lost 4 bases, J lost 6 bases, and 15 bases lay in between. The CDR3 reads CASSPPGVLDTQYF. The DNA of the CDR3 is TGTGCCAGCAGCCCGCCGGGCGTTTTGGATACGCAGTATTTT.

The V gene is TRBV9, the J gene TRBJ1-5; the D is unclear. This CDR3 comprises 14 residues. The germline V gene has CDR1 SGDLS and CDR2 YYNGEE. Between the trimmed V and J ends, which lost 1 base and 6 bases, there was a span of 11 bases. DNA for the CDR3: TGTGCCAGCAGCGTATCCCCAGACCGTCAGCCCCAGCATTTT. Residues: CASSVSPDRQPQHF.

The gene calls are TRBV5-1 and TRBJ2-7; D unclear. Germline CDR1 reads SGHRS; CDR2 reads YFSETQ. The CDR3 totals 14 residues. V lost 7 bases and J 3 bases, leaving 17 bases between the germline ends. CDR3 DNA: TGCGCCAGCGCAACGCTGGGCGCCAACTACGAGCAGTACTTC. It encodes CASATLGANYEQYF.

As DNA, the CDR3 is TGTGCCAGCAGCCGGACAGGGGGCGGCAATCAGCCCCAGCATTTT. Translation gives CASSRTGGGNQPQHF. The chain couples TRBV6-5 to TRBJ1-5; 11 positions agree with TRBD1. Trimming cost V 6 bases and J 2 bases; bases outside gene matches: 3. The CDR3 sequence is 15 residues long. Germline CDR1 and CDR2: MNHEY and SVGAGI.

The chain couples TRBV4-1 to TRBJ1-5; unclear D gene. This CDR3 has 14 residues. V lost 0 bases and J lost 4, with 7 bases in between. CDR1 MGHRA and CDR2 YSYEKL come from the germline V gene. Here the CDR3 reads CASSQDSANQPQHF. CDR3 DNA sequence: TGCGCCAGCAGCCAAGATTCGGCAAATCAGCCCCAGCATTTT.

This sequence joins TRBV27 and TRBJ2-2; 8 positions match TRBD1. The CDR3 spans 13 residues. Germline CDR1 and CDR2: MNHEY and SMNVEV (reference sequence). V lost 5 bases and J lost 8; bases outside the gene matches: 4. The CDR3 DNA is TGTGCCAGCAGTCGCAGGGGGCCTGGGGAGCTGTTTTTT. Amino acids: CASSRRGPGELFF.

V is TRBV24-1 and J is TRBJ2-3, with unresolved D. With 0 bases removed from V and 5 bases from J, the gap between germline ends came to 5 bases. The germline V gene encodes CDR1 KGHDR and CDR2 SFDVKD. The CDR3 is 13 residues long. The chain's CDR3 is CATSDLSGDTQYF. Written as DNA, the CDR3 is TGTGCCACCAGTGATTTGTCCGGAGATACGCAGTATTTT.

The CDR3 bases are TGTGCCTGGAGTGTCCTGACTGGAAACACCATATATTTT. This codes for CAWSVLTGNTIYF. The V and J genes are TRBV30 and TRBJ1-3; no definite D call. Germline CDR1 is GTSNPN and CDR2 is SVGIG (reference sequence). V was shortened by 0 bases and J by 2 bases, with 5 bases between the two germline ends. The CDR3 consists of 13 residues.

The chain combines TRBV20-1 with TRBJ1-5; D not resolved. The CDR3 has 17 amino acids. CDR1 is DFQATT, CDR2 SNEGSKA, per germline (reference sequence). V was trimmed by 3 bases and J by 2 bases, leaving 20 bases between them. In DNA, the CDR3 is TGCAGTGCTAGTTCTGGAAGAGCGGGCTTGGGCAATCAGCCCCAGCATTTT. Protein: CSASSGRAGLGNQPQHF.

As DNA, the CDR3 is TGTGCCAGCAGTGATGAGGGGTCCTATAATTCACCCCTCCACTTT. Its translation: CASSDEGSYNSPLHF. The chain combines TRBV6-1 with TRBJ1-6; D might be TRBD1 (5 bases). The ends were cut back, 3 bases at V and 1 base at J, with 7 bases in the middle. Germline-derived CDR1 and CDR2 are MNHNS and SASEGT. The CDR3 is 15 residues long.

V and J are TRBV7-8 and TRBJ2-7, with 10 bases matching TRBD1. Per germline, CDR1 SGHVS and CDR2 FQNEAQ. The CDR3 is 14 residues long. V shed 1 base, J shed 3 bases, and the junction held 0 bases outside the gene matches. CDR3 protein: CASSLGDRGYEQYV. CDR3 nucleotide sequence: TGTGCCAGCAGCTTAGGGGACAGGGGCTACGAGCAGTACGTC.